This T cell receptor (beta chain) appears in the sequencing data of a study of molecular identifiers for immune sequencing clone quantification. Study-level points and caveats: The study reportedly detected spiked Jurkat TCR RNA from one cell among about a million naive cells.

MiXCR, applied by TCRdb to the PCR reads, yields one record per CDR3 protein. The table records about 330,000 distinct CDR3 sequences, roughly a quarter of them present only once. The table lists this clonotype with a few counts. Its antigen is still unknown. V was clipped by 5 bases and J by 2 bases; unmatched bases: 3. CDR1 is SGHTA and CDR2 is FQGNSA in the germline V gene. The CDR3 runs 15 residues. The clonotype was recovered from a human donor in good health. Some libraries in this study had Jurkat cell RNA spiked in. This chain uses TRBV7-2 with TRBJ2-5; 12 bases agree with TRBD2. Sequenced sample: naive CD8+ T cells from blood, with Jurkat cell RNA spiked in. Subset noted: FACS-sorted CD8+CD4-CCR7+CD45RA+ naive T cells. This CDR3 reads CASSRTSGDQETQYF. As DNA, the CDR3 is TGTGCCAGCAGCCGGACTAGCGGGGATCAAGAGACCCAGTACTTC. Supplemented by reference TRBV7-2 and TRBJ2-5, the full variable domain reads GAGVSQSPSNKVTEKGKDVELRCDPISGHTALYWYRQSLGQGLEFLIYFQGNSAPDKSGLPSDRFSAERTGGSVSTLTIQRTQQEDSAVYLCASSRTSGDQETQYFGPGTRLLVL.